This passage covers 2 T cell receptor beta chains from one sample sequenced in a study of T cell repertoires in cytomegalovirus infection. TCRdb analysed the reads with MiXCR anew, one entry per CDR3 protein. The table shows approximately 110,000 distinct CDR3 sequences, with roughly 9.1% occurring only once. Their cognate antigens are unknown. Material for sequencing was PBMCs, sequenced either directly or after in vitro stimulation (not recorded which). Every receptor here comes from a human donor in good health (CMV status not recorded). Some clones in this sample may be carry-over from other donors' samples.

The sample holds a few counts of this clonotype. This chain links TRBV20-1 with TRBJ2-1; TRBD2 aligns across 13 bases. V lost 5 bases to trimming and J lost 10 bases; unmatched junction nucleotides: 2. The CDR3 covers 12 residues. Germline V gives CDR1 DFQATT, CDR2 SNEGSKA (reference sequence). CDR3 DNA sequence: TGCAGTGCTTTACTAGCGGGAGGGGAGCAGTTCTTC. This gives the protein CSALLAGGEQFF.

This clonotype was seen a handful of times. This chain joins TRBV4-3 and TRBJ1-6; D gene unclear. Germline CDR1 reads LGHNA; CDR2 reads YSLEER. The CDR3 contains 12 residues. Trimming left V 3 bases short and J 8 bases short, with 5 bases between. The CDR3 DNA is TGCGCCAGCAGCCATGGGCATTCACCCCTCCACTTT. It is translated as CASSHGHSPLHF.